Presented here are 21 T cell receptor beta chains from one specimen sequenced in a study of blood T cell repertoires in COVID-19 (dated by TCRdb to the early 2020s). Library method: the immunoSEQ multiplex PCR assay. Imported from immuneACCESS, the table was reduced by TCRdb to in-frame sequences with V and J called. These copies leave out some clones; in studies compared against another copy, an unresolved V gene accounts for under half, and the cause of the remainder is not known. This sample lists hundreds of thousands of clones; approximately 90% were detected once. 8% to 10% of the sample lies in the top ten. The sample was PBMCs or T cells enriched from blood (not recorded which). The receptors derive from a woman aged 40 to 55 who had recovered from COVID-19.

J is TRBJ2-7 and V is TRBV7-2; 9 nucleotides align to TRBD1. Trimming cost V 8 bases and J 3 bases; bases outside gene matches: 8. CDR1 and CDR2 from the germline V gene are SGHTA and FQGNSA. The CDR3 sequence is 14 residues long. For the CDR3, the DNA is TGTGCCAGCTGTCTGGGACAGGGATACTACGAGCAGTACTTC. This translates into CASCLGQGYYEQYF.

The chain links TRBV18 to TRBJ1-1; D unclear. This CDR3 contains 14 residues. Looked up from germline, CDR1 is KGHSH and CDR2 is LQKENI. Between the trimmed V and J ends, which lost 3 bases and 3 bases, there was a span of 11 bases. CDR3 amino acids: CASSPLELDTEAFF. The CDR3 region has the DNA TGTGCCAGCTCACCCTTGGAGCTGGACACTGAAGCTTTCTTT.

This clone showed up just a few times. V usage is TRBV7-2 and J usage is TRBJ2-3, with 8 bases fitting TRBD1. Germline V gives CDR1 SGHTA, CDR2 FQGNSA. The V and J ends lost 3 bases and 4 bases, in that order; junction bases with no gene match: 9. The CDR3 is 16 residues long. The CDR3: CASSLVVAGGPDTQYF. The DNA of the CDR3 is TGTGCCAGCAGCTTGGTGGTCGCAGGGGGCCCAGATACGCAGTATTTT.

The CDR3 here is CASSLGPQETQYF. The CDR3, as DNA: TGTGCCAGCAGCTTGGGGCCACAAGAGACCCAGTACTTC. The chain recombines TRBV5-5 with TRBJ2-5; D is ambiguous. The V gene's germline CDR1 is SGHKS and CDR2 YYEKEE (reference sequence). The germline V and J ends were trimmed by 0 bases and 2 bases, with 5 bases remaining between them. CDR3 size: 13 residues.

The CDR3 coding sequence is TGTGCCAGCAGCCTCCGCCTAGCGGCTCCCGGGGAGCTGTTTTTT. It translates to CASSLRLAAPGELFF. The rearrangement links TRBV27 to TRBJ2-2, with 7 bases matching TRBD2. Trimming removed 6 bases from V and 6 bases from J; junction bases left unmatched: 10. The germline V gene has CDR1 MNHEY and CDR2 SMNVEV (reference sequence). The CDR3 loop spans 15 amino acids.

The CDR3 loop is CASSLGTGGYGYTF. Here the CDR3 DNA reads TGTGCCAGTAGTCTCGGGACAGGGGGATATGGCTACACCTTC. The chain employs TRBV19 and TRBJ1-2; 11 bases align to TRBD1. This CDR3 region has 14 residues. V dropped 5 bases and J dropped 5; count of bases not matched to a gene: 4. CDR1 and CDR2 from the germline V gene are LNHDA and SQIVND (reference sequence).

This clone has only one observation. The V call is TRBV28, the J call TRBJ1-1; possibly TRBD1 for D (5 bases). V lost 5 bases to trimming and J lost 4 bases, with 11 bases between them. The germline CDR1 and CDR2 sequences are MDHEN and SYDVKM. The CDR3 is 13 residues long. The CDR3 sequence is CASSPGIRTEAFF. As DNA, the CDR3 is TGTGCCAGCAGTCCAGGGATTCGCACTGAAGCTTTCTTT.

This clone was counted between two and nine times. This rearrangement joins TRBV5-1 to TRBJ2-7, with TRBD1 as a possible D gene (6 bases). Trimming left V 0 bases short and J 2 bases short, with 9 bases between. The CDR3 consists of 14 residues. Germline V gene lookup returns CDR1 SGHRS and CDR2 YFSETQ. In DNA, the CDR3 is TGCGCCAGCAGCTTGGAACAGGGTACCTACGAGCAGTACTTC. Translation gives CASSLEQGTYEQYF. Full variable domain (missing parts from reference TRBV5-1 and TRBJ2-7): KAGVTQTPRYLIKTRGQQVTLSCSPISGHRSVSWYQQTPGQGLQFLFEYFSETQRNKGNFPGRFSGRQFSNSRSEMNVSTLELGDSALYLCASSLEQGTYEQYFGPGTRLTVT.

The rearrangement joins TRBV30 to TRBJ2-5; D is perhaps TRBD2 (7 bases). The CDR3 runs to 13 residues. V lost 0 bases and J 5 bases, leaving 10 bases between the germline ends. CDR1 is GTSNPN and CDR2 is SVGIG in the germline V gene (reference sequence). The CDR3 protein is CAWSVGGGETQYF. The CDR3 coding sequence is TGTGCCTGGAGTGTAGGGGGGGGCGAGACCCAGTACTTC. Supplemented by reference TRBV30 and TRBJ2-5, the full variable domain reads SQTIHQWPATLVQPVGSPLSLECTVEGTSNPNLYWYRQAAGRGLQLLFYSVGIGQISSEVPQNLSASRPQDRQFILSSKKLLLSDSGFYLCAWSVGGGETQYFGPGTRLLVL.

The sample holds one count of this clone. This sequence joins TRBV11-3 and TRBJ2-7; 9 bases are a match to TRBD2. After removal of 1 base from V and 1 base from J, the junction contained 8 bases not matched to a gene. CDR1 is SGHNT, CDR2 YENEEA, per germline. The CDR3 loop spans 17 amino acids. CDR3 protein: CASSLVPGTSRSYEQYF. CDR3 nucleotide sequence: TGTGCCAGCAGCTTAGTTCCCGGGACTAGCCGATCCTACGAGCAGTACTTC.

CDR3 region: CASKLDRVADTQYF. The CDR3, as DNA: TGTGCCAGCAAACTGGACAGGGTGGCAGATACGCAGTATTTT. The rearrangement links TRBV6-6 to TRBJ2-3, with TRBD1 identical over 8 bases. The CDR3 spans 14 residues. CDR1 is MNHNY and CDR2 is SVGAGI in the germline V gene (reference sequence). V gave up 7 bases and J gave up 4 bases; unmatched junction bases: 7.

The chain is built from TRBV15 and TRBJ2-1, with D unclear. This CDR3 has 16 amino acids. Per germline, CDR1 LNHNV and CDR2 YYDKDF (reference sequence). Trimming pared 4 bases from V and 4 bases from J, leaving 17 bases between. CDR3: CATSTDAERPYNEQFF. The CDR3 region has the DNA TGTGCCACCAGCACAGATGCGGAGAGGCCATACAATGAGCAGTTCTTC. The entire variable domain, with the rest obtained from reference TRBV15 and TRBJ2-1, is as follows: DAMVIQNPRYQVTQFGKPVTLSCSQTLNHNVMYWYQQKSSQAPKLLFHYYDKDFNNEADTPDNFQSRRPNTSFCFLDIRSPGLGDTAMYLCATSTDAERPYNEQFFGPGTRLTVL.

CDR3 DNA: TGTGCCAGCTCACCACGGGGGGACCTTAATGAAAAACTGTTTTTT. Its protein product is CASSPRGDLNEKLFF. The chain joins TRBV18 to TRBJ1-4, with D possibly being TRBD1 (5 bases). This CDR3 has 15 amino acids. Germline CDR1 is KGHSH and CDR2 is LQKENI. With 1 base removed from V and 4 bases from J, the gap between germline ends came to 10 bases.

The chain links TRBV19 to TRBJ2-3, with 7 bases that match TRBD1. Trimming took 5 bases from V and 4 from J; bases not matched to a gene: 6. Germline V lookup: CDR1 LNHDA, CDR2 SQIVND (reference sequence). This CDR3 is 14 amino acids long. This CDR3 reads CASSPRQGSDTQYF. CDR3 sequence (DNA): TGTGCCAGTAGTCCCCGACAGGGTTCAGATACGCAGTATTTT.

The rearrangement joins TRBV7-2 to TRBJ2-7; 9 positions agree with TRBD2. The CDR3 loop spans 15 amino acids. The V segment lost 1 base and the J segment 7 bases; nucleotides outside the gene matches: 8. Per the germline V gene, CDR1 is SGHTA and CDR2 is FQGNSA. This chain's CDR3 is CASSLDLAGAWEQYF. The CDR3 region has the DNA TGTGCCAGCAGCTTAGATTTAGCGGGAGCCTGGGAGCAGTACTTC.

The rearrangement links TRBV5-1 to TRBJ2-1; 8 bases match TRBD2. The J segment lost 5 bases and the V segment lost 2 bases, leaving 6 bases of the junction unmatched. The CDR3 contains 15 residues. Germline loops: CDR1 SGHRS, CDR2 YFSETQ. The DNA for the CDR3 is TGCGCCAGCAGCTTCCCTAGCGGGTTGAACAATGAGCAGTTCTTC. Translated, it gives CASSFPSGLNNEQFF.

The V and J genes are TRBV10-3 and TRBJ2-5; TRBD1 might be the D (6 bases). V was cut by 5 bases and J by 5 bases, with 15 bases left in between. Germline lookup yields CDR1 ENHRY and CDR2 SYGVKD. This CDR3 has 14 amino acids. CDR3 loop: CAISQGQLGETQYF. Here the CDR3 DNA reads TGTGCCATCAGTCAAGGACAGCTGGGGGAGACCCAGTACTTC.

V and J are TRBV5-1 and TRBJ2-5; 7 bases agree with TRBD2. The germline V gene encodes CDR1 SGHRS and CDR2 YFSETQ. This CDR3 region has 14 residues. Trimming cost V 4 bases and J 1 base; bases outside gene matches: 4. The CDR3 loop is CASSRDYPQETQYF. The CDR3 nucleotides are TGCGCCAGCAGCCGGGACTACCCCCAAGAGACCCAGTACTTC. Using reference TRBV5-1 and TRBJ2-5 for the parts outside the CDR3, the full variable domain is KAGVTQTPRYLIKTRGQQVTLSCSPISGHRSVSWYQQTPGQGLQFLFEYFSETQRNKGNFPGRFSGRQFSNSRSEMNVSTLELGDSALYLCASSRDYPQETQYFGPGTRLLVL.

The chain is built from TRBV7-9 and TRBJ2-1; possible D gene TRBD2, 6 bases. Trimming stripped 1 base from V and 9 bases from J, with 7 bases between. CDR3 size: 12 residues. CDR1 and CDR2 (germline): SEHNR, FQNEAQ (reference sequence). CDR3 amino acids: CASSLGEVEQFF. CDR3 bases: TGTGCCAGCAGCTTAGGGGAGGTTGAGCAGTTCTTC. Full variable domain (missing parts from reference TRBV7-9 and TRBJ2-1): DTGVSQNPRHKITKRGQNVTFRCDPISEHNRLYWYRQTLGQGPEFLTYFQNEAQLEKSRLLSDRFSAERPKGSFSTLEIQRTEQGDSAMYLCASSLGEVEQFFGPGTRLTVL.

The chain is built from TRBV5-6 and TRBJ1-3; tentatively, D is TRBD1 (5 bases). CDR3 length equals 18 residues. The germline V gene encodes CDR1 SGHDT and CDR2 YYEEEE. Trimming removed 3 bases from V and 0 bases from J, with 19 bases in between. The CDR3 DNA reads TGTGCCAGCAGCTGGGGCGTTTGGGGCGACAGCTCTGGAAACACCATATATTTT. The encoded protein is CASSWGVWGDSSGNTIYF.

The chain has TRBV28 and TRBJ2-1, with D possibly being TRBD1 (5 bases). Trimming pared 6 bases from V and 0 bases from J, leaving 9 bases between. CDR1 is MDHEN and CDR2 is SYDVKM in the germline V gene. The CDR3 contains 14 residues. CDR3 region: CASRQVSSYNEQFF. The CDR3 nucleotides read TGTGCCAGCAGACAGGTGAGCTCCTACAATGAGCAGTTCTTC.